Listed below are T cell receptor beta chains from one sample, sequenced in a study of cytomegalovirus exposure and HLA in healthy donors. Some clones are missing from TCRdb's copy, which holds only in-frame ones; the method was immunoSEQ multiplex PCR. The sample lists approximately 200,000 clones; roughly four fifths were seen once. Sequenced material: PBMCs. These receptors all come from a girl aged 5 to 17 in good health and CMV-seronegative. Each CDR3 is given with its conserved first and last residue. Fields, in order: D gene, J gene, clone size, V gene, CDR3 DNA, CDR3 protein. The D gene is left open where the match is weak. Not all rows give a size; the values are once, few, many and, for expanded clones, a class.

>TRBD1|TRBJ1-2|NA|TRBV11-2
TGTGCCAGCAGCGCAGGGGGATATGGCTACACCTTC
CASSAGGYGYTF
>NA|TRBJ1-4|NA|TRBV28
TGTGCCAGCAGTCGAACCGCGACAGTGGAAAAACTGTTTTTT
CASSRTATVEKLFF
>TRBD2|TRBJ2-3|NA|TRBV7-2
TGTGCCAGCAGCCGTAGCGGGAGCACAGATACGCAGTATTTT
CASSRSGSTDTQYF
>NA|TRBJ1-4|NA|TRBV19
TGTGCCAGTAGTATAGCAGGGTCTGGAGAAAAACTGTTTTTT
CASSIAGSGEKLFF
>NA|TRBJ1-1|NA|TRBV6-1
TGTGCCAGCAGGGCCCTAGACAGGAACACTGAAGCTTTCTTT
CASRALDRNTEAFF
>TRBD2|TRBJ2-1|NA|TRBV30
TGTGCCTGGAGAAAACTAGCGGGGGGGCCGTATGAGCAGTTCTTC
CAWRKLAGGPYEQFF
>NA|TRBJ1-2|NA|TRBV21-1
TGTGCCAGCAGCAATCCTCCACGGTCTAACTATGGCTACACCTTC
CASSNPPRSNYGYTF
>TRBD2|TRBJ2-5|NA|TRBV4-3
TGCGCCAGCAGCCAAGAGTATAGCGGGGGTCTGATAGAGACCCAGTACTTC
CASSQEYSGGLIETQYF
>NA|TRBJ2-7|NA|TRBV7-6
TGTGCCAGCAGCTTCAGGGGCAACGAGCAGTACTTC
CASSFRGNEQYF
>TRBD1|TRBJ1-3|NA|TRBV13
TGTGCCAGCAGCTCTACCCCAGGGGGTGGAAACACCATATATTTT
CASSSTPGGGNTIYF
>NA|TRBJ1-5|NA|TRBV6-1
TGTGCCAGCAGTTCTGAGCGCAAACAGCCCCAGCATTTT
CASSSERKQPQHF
>NA|TRBJ1-2|NA|TRBV7-2
TGTGCCAGCAGCCCCCGGTGGGCAGGTGGCTACACCTTC
CASSPRWAGGYTF
>TRBD1|TRBJ2-3|NA|TRBV6-4
TGTGCCAGCAGTGACTCCCGGACAGGGGCAGATACGCAGTATTTT
CASSDSRTGADTQYF
>TRBD1|TRBJ2-7|NA|TRBV28
TGTGCCAGCACTTCCGTGACAGGGATCTCCTACGAGCAGTACTTC
CASTSVTGISYEQYF
>NA|TRBJ2-5|NA|TRBV5-4
TGTGCCAGCAGCCCCGGGACACAACAAGAGACCCAGTACTTC
CASSPGTQQETQYF
>TRBD1|TRBJ2-7|NA|TRBV30
TGTGCCTGGACCAGGACAGGGAAGGGCGAGCAGTACTTC
CAWTRTGKGEQYF
>NA|TRBJ1-6|few|TRBV9
TGTGCCAGCAGCCCACAGCCTGGGGGCTTCAATTCACCCCTCCACTTT
CASSPQPGGFNSPLHF
>NA|TRBJ1-5|NA|TRBV9
TGTGCCAGCAGCACTGACTTATATCAGCCCCAGCATTTT
CASSTDLYQPQHF
>NA|TRBJ2-5|NA|TRBV5-8
TGTGCCAGCAGCTGGGGGGGGCGACTAGCCGCAGGGGAGACCCAGTACTTC
CASSWGGRLAAGETQYF
>TRBD1|TRBJ2-2|NA|TRBV7-3
TGTGCCAGCAGCTTCCGACCGGCGGGACAGGGGGCTAGCGGGGAGCTGTTTTTT
CASSFRPAGQGASGELFF
>NA|TRBJ2-2|few|TRBV19
TGTGCCAGCGGGCCGGGATCCAACAGGGAGCTGTTTTTT
CASGPGSNRELFF
>TRBD1|TRBJ1-5|NA|TRBV18
TGTGCCAGCTCACCAACCACAGGGGCGGATCAGCCCCAGCATTTT
CASSPTTGADQPQHF
>NA|TRBJ2-7|NA|TRBV7-3
TGTGCCAGCAGCTCCGGGCGGGGCTCCTACGAGCAGTACTTC
CASSSGRGSYEQYF
>NA|TRBJ2-6|NA|TRBV30
TGTGCCTGGAGATCCCAAGGGGCTTTACCCGAAACTGCCTCTGGGGCCAACGTCCTGACTTTC
CAWRSQGALPETASGANVLTF
>NA|TRBJ2-7|NA|TRBV5-1
TGCGCCAGCAGCTTGGCTGTGGGAGGAGGCTCCTACGAGCAGTACTTC
CASSLAVGGGSYEQYF
>NA|TRBJ1-2|few|TRBV6-6
TGTGCCAGCAGACCCTCCAGGGATGGCTACACCTTC
CASRPSRDGYTF
>TRBD2|TRBJ2-5|NA|TRBV5-8
TGTGCCAGCAGCTTTCGGGCGGGGGGGCCAGAGACCCAGTACTTC
CASSFRAGGPETQYF
>TRBD2|TRBJ2-5|NA|TRBV5-6
TGTGCCAGCAGCTTGGAAGTCCTAGCGGGAGGATCCCCAGAGACCCAGTACTTC
CASSLEVLAGGSPETQYF
>NA|TRBJ2-7|NA|TRBV30
TGTGCCTGGAGTGTCCACTCCTACGAGCAGTACTTC
CAWSVHSYEQYF
>NA|TRBJ1-2|NA|TRBV25-1
TGTGCCAGCAGTGATTACGGGAACTATGGCTACACCTTC
CASSDYGNYGYTF
>NA|TRBJ2-7|NA|TRBV25-1
TGTGCCAGCAGTGAATCAGGTTACGAGCAGTACTTC
CASSESGYEQYF
>TRBD1|TRBJ2-7|NA|TRBV4-1
TGCGCCAGCAGCCGACCGGGACAGGGGCCGTCGGAGCAGTACTTC
CASSRPGQGPSEQYF
>NA|TRBJ2-7|NA|TRBV2
TGTGCCAGCAGAGCGCCCCTTCAATCCCCCCCCTACGAGCAGTACTTC
CASRAPLQSPPYEQYF
>NA|TRBJ2-3|NA|TRBV2
TGTGCCAGCAGCGGCGGCAGAGCCGGCACAGATACGCAGTATTTT
CASSGGRAGTDTQYF
>TRBD2|TRBJ2-5|NA|TRBV4-1
TGCGCCAGCAGCCAAGGAAGGGCCTCAGCGGGGGGAGGAGAGACCCAGTACTTC
CASSQGRASAGGGETQYF
>TRBD1|TRBJ2-2|few|TRBV6-5
TGTGCCAGCAGGCCAGGCCACGGGACAGGAAGGGAGCTGTTTTTT
CASRPGHGTGRELFF
>TRBD1|TRBJ1-4|NA|TRBV19
TGTGCCAGTAGTATCAGAGACAGGGGTAATGAAAAACTGTTTTTT
CASSIRDRGNEKLFF
>NA|TRBJ1-2|NA|TRBV19
TGTGCCAGTACTGAGGGCAGAAACTATGGCTACACCTTC
CASTEGRNYGYTF
>NA|TRBJ2-7|NA|TRBV6-4
TGTGCCAGCAGTGTTTCTAGTGACCACGAGCAGTACTTC
CASSVSSDHEQYF
>TRBD2|TRBJ2-7|NA|TRBV7-9
TGTGCCAGCGCAACTGCGGGGGGGGGCTACGAGCAGTACTTC
CASATAGGGYEQYF
>TRBD1|TRBJ1-1|NA|TRBV2
TGTGCCAGCAGTCGGGGACAGCCAAATTTCTTT
CASSRGQPNFF
>TRBD2|TRBJ2-7|few|TRBV2
TGTGCCAGCAGAAGACTAGCGGGGAGCTCCTACGAGCAGTACTTC
CASRRLAGSSYEQYF
>TRBD2|TRBJ2-3|NA|TRBV30
TGTGCCTGGGGACTAGCGGGGGGCACAGATACGCAGTATTTT
CAWGLAGGTDTQYF
>TRBD2|TRBJ2-7|NA|TRBV19
TGTGCCAGTAGACCGGGGGGGGGCAGGACCTACGAGCAGTACTTC
CASRPGGGRTYEQYF